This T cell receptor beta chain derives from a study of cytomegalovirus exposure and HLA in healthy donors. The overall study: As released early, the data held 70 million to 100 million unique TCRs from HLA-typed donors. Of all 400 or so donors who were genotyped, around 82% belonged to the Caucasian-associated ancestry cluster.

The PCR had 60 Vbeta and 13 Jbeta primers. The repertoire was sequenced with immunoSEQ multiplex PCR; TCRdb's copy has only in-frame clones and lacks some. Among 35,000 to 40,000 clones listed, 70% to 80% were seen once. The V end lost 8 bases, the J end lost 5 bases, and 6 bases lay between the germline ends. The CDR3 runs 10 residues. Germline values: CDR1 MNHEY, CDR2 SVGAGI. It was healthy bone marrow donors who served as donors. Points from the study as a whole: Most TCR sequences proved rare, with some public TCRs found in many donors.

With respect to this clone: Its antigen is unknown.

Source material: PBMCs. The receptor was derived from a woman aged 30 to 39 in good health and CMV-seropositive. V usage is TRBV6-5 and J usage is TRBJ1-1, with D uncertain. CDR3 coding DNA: TGTGCCAGCGGAGGAACTGAAGCTTTCTTT. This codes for CASGGTEAFF.